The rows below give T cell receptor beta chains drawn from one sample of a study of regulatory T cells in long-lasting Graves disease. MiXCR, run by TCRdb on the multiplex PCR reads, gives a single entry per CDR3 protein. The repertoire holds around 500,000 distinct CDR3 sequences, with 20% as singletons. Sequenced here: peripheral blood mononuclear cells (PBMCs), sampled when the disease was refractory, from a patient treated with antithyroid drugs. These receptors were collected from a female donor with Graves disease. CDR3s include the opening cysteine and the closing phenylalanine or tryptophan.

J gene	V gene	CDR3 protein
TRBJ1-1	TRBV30	CAWGGPSGAFF
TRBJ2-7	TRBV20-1	CSAGGQLFYEQYF
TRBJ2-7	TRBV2	CASITSGSSSASYEQYF
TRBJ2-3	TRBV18	CASSPRGLGGTDTQYF
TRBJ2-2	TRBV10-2	CASSGVTLNTGELFF
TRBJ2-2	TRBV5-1	CASSFGTTTGELFF
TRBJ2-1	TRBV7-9	CASSLLAGGMFF
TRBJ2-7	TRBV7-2	CASSWDRVSEQYF
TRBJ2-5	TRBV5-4	CASSLEGAGWNQETQYF
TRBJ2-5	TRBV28	CASSSPTGAETQYF
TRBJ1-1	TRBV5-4	CASSLGRFSDEAFF
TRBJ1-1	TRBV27	CASSSLSNTNTEAFF
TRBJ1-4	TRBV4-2	CASSQVANRAATNEKLFF
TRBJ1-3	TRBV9	CASSHTFDSGNTIYF
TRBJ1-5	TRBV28	CASSFLGGSDQPQHF
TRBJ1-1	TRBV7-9	CASSPSGSRDTEAFF
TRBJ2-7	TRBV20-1	CSARVAGVFYEQYF
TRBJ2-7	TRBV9	CASSVETASAYEQYF
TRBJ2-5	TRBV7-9	CASSFGTVQETQYF
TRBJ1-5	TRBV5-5	CASTHWPDSNQPQHF
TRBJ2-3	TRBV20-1	CSARGLAGPPDTQYF
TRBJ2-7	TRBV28	CASSLATSYEQYF
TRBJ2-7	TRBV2	CASSERTGEVEQYF
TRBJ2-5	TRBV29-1	CSGQGGFIETQYF
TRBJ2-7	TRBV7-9	CAGSPRDGPYEQYF
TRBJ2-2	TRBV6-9	CASSYLAGGGTGELFF
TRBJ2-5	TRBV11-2	CASSPGLANPETQYF
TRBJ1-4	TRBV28	CASSASRGPNEKLFF
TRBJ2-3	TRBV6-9	CASSYGMSTDTQYF
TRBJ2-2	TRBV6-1	CASRHINTGEPFF
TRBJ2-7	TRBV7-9	CASIGTGELEQYF
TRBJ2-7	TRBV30	CAWSVVNEQYF
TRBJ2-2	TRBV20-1	CSARGSGQGANTGELFF
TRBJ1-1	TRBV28	CASSRISAFF
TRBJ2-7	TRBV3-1	CASSQFGSSYEQYF
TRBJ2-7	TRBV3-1	CASSQGTSAYEQYF
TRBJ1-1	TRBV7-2	CASSLLYSGKMNTEAFF
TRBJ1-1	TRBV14	CASSLLGTTEAFF
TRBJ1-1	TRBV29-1	CSVEGGGNTEAFF
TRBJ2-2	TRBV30	CAWDPPPNTGELFF
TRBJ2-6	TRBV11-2	CASSSLGQGLNVLTF
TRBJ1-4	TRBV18	CASSPMTGNEKLFF
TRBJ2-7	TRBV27	CASSPLTGAYEQYF
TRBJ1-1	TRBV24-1	CATSDLLGAAFF
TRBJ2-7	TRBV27	CASSSLFPTSGLHYEQYF
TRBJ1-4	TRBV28	CASRTQGAGEKLFF
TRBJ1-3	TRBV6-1	CASSTSISGNTIYF
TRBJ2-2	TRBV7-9	CASSWGLAGPNTGELFF
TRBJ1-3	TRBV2	CASSPRTGSGNTIYF